Presented here are 22 T cell receptor beta chains from one specimen sequenced in a study of blood T cell repertoires in COVID-19. Sequencing used immunoSEQ multiplex PCR; TCRdb keeps in-frame clones, though not all of them. The sample records about 150,000 clones, approximately 80% being singletons. The sequenced sample consisted of peripheral blood. The receptors come from an older woman with COVID-19, enrolled during active disease.

This chain uses TRBV18 with TRBJ1-4; no reliable D call. The CDR3 totals 16 residues. The V end lost 3 bases, the J end lost 2 bases, and 13 bases lay between the germline ends. Germline V gives CDR1 KGHSH, CDR2 LQKENI. The CDR3 here is CASSPVAGRTNEKLFF. In DNA, the CDR3 is TGTGCCAGCTCACCGGTGGCAGGCAGGACTAATGAAAAACTGTTTTTT.

V gene TRBV5-1 combines with J gene TRBJ2-1; D possibly corresponds to TRBD1 (6 bases). Germline values: CDR1 SGHRS, CDR2 YFSETQ. The CDR3 sequence is 15 residues long. The V end lost 1 base, the J end lost 6 bases, and 14 bases lay between the germline ends. This CDR3 reads CASSLPDQGSNEQFF. CDR3 sequence (DNA): TGCGCCAGCAGCTTGCCGGACCAGGGGAGCAATGAGCAGTTCTTC.

This chain joins TRBV5-1 and TRBJ1-2, with D possibly matching TRBD1 (5 bases). Germline CDR1 and CDR2: SGHRS and YFSETQ. The CDR3 runs 14 residues. Trimming took off 4 bases at V and 0 bases at J, with 10 bases between the two ends. CDR3 amino acids: CASSPAGTNYGYTF. The CDR3 DNA reads TGCGCCAGCAGCCCGGCAGGGACTAACTATGGCTACACCTTC.

The chain combines TRBV6-5 with TRBJ2-7; 8 bases are a match to TRBD1. Germline V gene lookup returns CDR1 MNHEY and CDR2 SVGAGI. V lost 4 bases and J lost 5; bases outside the gene matches: 4. This CDR3 spans 13 amino acids. The CDR3 spells CASSSDRVDEQYF. The CDR3 region has the DNA TGTGCCAGCAGTTCGGACAGGGTGGACGAGCAGTACTTC.

In this sample, this clone turned up a few times. The DNA is omitted, as the CDR3 cannot be located on it reliably, and the CDR3 follows TCRdb's listing. J is TRBJ2-5 and V is TRBV19; TRBD2 is the table's D call, not checked against the DNA. The length of the CDR3 is 19 amino acids, counting both ends. Germline loops: CDR1 LNHDA, CDR2 SQIVND (reference sequence). This CDR3 is CASSNPQAGGIFGQETQYF.

In this sample, this clone turned up once. The chain is built from TRBV3-1 (or the pseudogene TRBV3-2) and TRBJ1-5; D remains ambiguous. Germline CDR1 is LGHDT and CDR2 is YNNKEL (reference sequence). CDR3 size: 16 residues. Trimming stripped 0 bases from V and 6 bases from J, with 15 bases between. CDR3 DNA: TGTGCCAGCAGCCAAGATGTTGGGAGGGTGGTTCAGCCCCAGCATTTT. Its translation: CASSQDVGRVVQPQHF.

This clone appeared a single time. The chain couples TRBV15 to TRBJ1-2; the D is unclear. The CDR3 is 15 residues long. Deletions cut 1 base from V and 0 bases from J, with 9 bases between. Germline-derived CDR1 and CDR2 are LNHNV and YYDKDF (reference sequence). The CDR3 nucleotides read TGTGCCACCAGCAGAGTTAACCCAGCTAACTATGGCTACACCTTC. It specifies CATSRVNPANYGYTF.

The V gene is TRBV7-9, the J gene TRBJ1-3; D unclear. CDR3 length equals 14 residues. Per the germline V gene, CDR1 is SEHNR and CDR2 is FQNEAQ (reference sequence). The V end lost 4 bases, the J end lost 2 bases, and 9 bases lay between the germline ends. CDR3 DNA sequence: TGTGCCAGCAGCTCGGAGCTTGCTGGAAACACCATATATTTT. Encoded protein: CASSSELAGNTIYF. Supplemented by reference TRBV7-9 and TRBJ1-3, the full variable domain reads DTGVSQNPRHKITKRGQNVTFRCDPISEHNRLYWYRQTLGQGPEFLTYFQNEAQLEKSRLLSDRFSAERPKGSFSTLEIQRTEQGDSAMYLCASSSELAGNTIYFGEGSWLTVV.

This chain joins TRBV18 and TRBJ2-7, with 9 nucleotides matching TRBD1. The CDR3 has 12 residues. Germline assignment: CDR1 KGHSH and CDR2 LQKENI. J gave up 5 bases and V 4 bases, and 0 bases lay outside the gene matches. The CDR3 sequence: CASSRDRDEQYV. The CDR3 nucleotides are TGTGCCAGCTCACGGGACAGGGACGAGCAGTACGTC.

The chain uses TRBV27 and TRBJ1-2; 7 bases match TRBD1. The junction had 7 bases not matched to a gene; V was cut back by 7 bases and J by 8 bases. The CDR3 has 12 residues. Per germline, CDR1 MNHEY and CDR2 SMNVEV (reference sequence). This chain's CDR3 is CASIDRESGYTF. The DNA for the CDR3 is TGTGCCAGCATTGACAGGGAATCGGGCTACACCTTC.

This clone was seen just once. Other DNA variants within this sample encode the same CDR3. CDR3 coding DNA: TGTGCCAGCAGGTTGACAGAGAACTATGGCTACACCTTC. Translation: CASRLTENYGYTF. The chain uses TRBV6-5 and TRBJ1-2, with D possibly being TRBD1 (5 bases). V shed 6 bases and J shed 2 bases, with 10 bases lying between them. CDR1 is MNHEY and CDR2 is SVGAGI in the germline V gene. CDR3 length: 13 amino acids.

The V call is TRBV2, the J call TRBJ2-3, with TRBD2 as a possible D gene (5 bases). Germline CDR1 SNHLY, CDR2 FYNNEI. This CDR3 is built from 15 residues. V lost 6 bases, J lost 0 bases, and 13 bases lay in between. The CDR3 loop reads CASSLSGISTDTQYF. As DNA, the CDR3 is TGTGCCAGCAGCCTCAGCGGAATCAGCACAGATACGCAGTATTTT.

This clone has a single count. The V call is TRBV30, the J call TRBJ1-6, with 8 positions matching TRBD1. Per germline, CDR1 GTSNPN and CDR2 SVGIG (reference sequence). V was pared by 5 bases and J by 9 bases, with 6 bases of the junction left unmatched. The CDR3 has 13 amino acids. This chain's CDR3 is CAWADRDGSPLHF. CDR3 DNA: TGTGCCTGGGCGGACAGGGACGGTTCACCCCTCCACTTT.

This chain links TRBV6-5 with TRBJ1-4, with D possibly being TRBD1 (5 bases). Trimming shortened V by 7 bases and J by 8 bases, and 14 bases separated the two germline ends. Germline assignment: CDR1 MNHEY and CDR2 SVGAGI. The length of the CDR3 is 13 residues. The CDR3 DNA reads as TGTGCCAGCACCGGGGGTTTTTACGAAAAACTGTTTTTT. It encodes CASTGGFYEKLFF.

The J gene is TRBJ1-2, the V gene TRBV9; 8 nucleotides match TRBD1. This CDR3 has 15 amino acids. After removal of 1 base from V and 4 bases from J, the junction contained 6 bases not matched to a gene. The germline gives CDR1 SGDLS, CDR2 YYNGEE. In DNA form, the CDR3 reads TGTGCCAGCAGCGTATTGGACAGGGTAACCTATGGCTACACCTTC. Its translation: CASSVLDRVTYGYTF.

This chain links TRBV6-5 with TRBJ2-7; D is perhaps TRBD2 (7 bases). The CDR3 covers 13 residues. The germline V gene encodes CDR1 MNHEY and CDR2 SVGAGI. V dropped 6 bases and J dropped 9 bases, with 18 bases sitting between them. The CDR3 sequence: CASSPLPGGGQYV. CDR3 bases: TGTGCCAGCAGCCCCCTCCCGGGGGGCGGGCAGTACGTC.

This chain uses TRBV2 with TRBJ2-7; 8 bases match TRBD2. Germline CDR1 SNHLY, CDR2 FYNNEI. The junction had 6 bases not matched to a gene; V was cut back by 7 bases and J by 1 base. CDR3 length: 14 amino acids. As DNA, the CDR3 is TGTGCCAGCAACCAGCGGGAGACTTCCTACGAGCAGTACTTC. As protein: CASNQRETSYEQYF.

The chain employs TRBV5-4 and TRBJ1-1, with TRBD1 as a possible D gene (5 bases). There are 13 residues in the CDR3. Germline V gene sequence: CDR1 SGHNT, CDR2 YYREEE (reference sequence). Between the trimmed V and J ends, which lost 3 bases and 4 bases, there was a span of 10 bases. The CDR3 DNA reads TGTGCCAGCAGCTGGCGGGGGGGCACTGAAGCTTTCTTT. Translating it yields CASSWRGGTEAFF.

This chain joins TRBV7-6 and TRBJ2-2, with 12 bases fitting TRBD2. V shed 5 bases and J 1 base; nucleotides not matched to a gene: 5. There are 17 residues in the CDR3. The germline V gene encodes CDR1 SGHVS and CDR2 FNYEAQ. CDR3 nucleotides: TGTGCCAGCAGCCCGAGGACTAGCGGGGAGAACACCGGGGAGCTGTTTTTT. Translated, it gives CASSPRTSGENTGELFF.

The rearrangement uses TRBV27 and TRBJ2-5; TRBD2 matches 9 bases. The germline V gene has CDR1 MNHEY and CDR2 SMNVEV (reference sequence). The CDR3 contains 16 residues. Trimming took 2 bases from V and 5 from J; bases not matched to a gene: 9. For the CDR3, the DNA is TGTGCCAGCAGTTTACAGCCTAGCGGGATCGGTGAGACCCAGTACTTC. Translated: CASSLQPSGIGETQYF.

This sequence joins TRBV18 and TRBJ2-1; D possibly corresponds to TRBD1 (7 bases). This CDR3 region has 13 residues. V was cut by 2 bases and J by 9 bases, with 11 bases left in between. Germline values: CDR1 KGHSH, CDR2 LQKENI. The CDR3: CASSPGGGSEQFF. The CDR3 bases are TGTGCCAGCTCACCAGGAGGGGGCAGTGAGCAGTTCTTC.

This chain links TRBV4-1 with TRBJ1-4, with 7 bases lining up with TRBD1. After removal of 3 bases from V and 0 bases from J, the junction contained 4 bases not matched to a gene. The CDR3 runs 16 residues. Looked up from germline, CDR1 is MGHRA and CDR2 is YSYEKL. CDR3 nucleotides: TGCGCCAGCAGCCATAGACAGGGCGCAACTAATGAAAAACTGTTTTTT. Its translation: CASSHRQGATNEKLFF.